This T cell receptor beta chain was recovered during a study of blood T cell repertoires in COVID-19. At the level of the study: Both acute and convalescent COVID-19 samples were obtained from the United States, Italy and Spain. Sources were T cells, B-cell-depleted T cells, or PBMCs; the material itself was cDNA or gDNA.

Some clones are missing from TCRdb's copy, which holds only in-frame ones; the method was immunoSEQ multiplex PCR. Counted here are 150,000 to 170,000 clones, 80% to 90% occurring once; the ten biggest clones make up about 7.7%. The V gene's germline CDR1 is SGHRS and CDR2 YFSETQ. This CDR3 comprises 13 residues. Trimming removed 5 bases from V and 5 bases from J, with 11 bases in between. This study enrolled people aged roughly 18 to 89 from approximately 24 US geographic areas. Cohort 3 recovered donors had two negative PCRs, clearance, or symptom resolution. Material for sequencing was PBMCs or T cells enriched from blood (not recorded which). The chain has TRBV5-1 and TRBJ2-1; D remains unclear. The source of this sequence is a man aged 50-60 years who had recovered from COVID-19. The CDR3 bases are TGCGCCAGCAGGGTGGCGGCACACAATGAGCAGTTCTTC. It specifies CASRVAAHNEQFF.